This T cell receptor (beta chain) was sequenced for a study of T cell responses to AZD1222 COVID-19 vaccine. Findings and limits, study-wide: After the peak T cell response, and only then, were repertoires sampled. In a largely white British group with more females than males, clonal diversity was possibly underestimated.

Sequencing was performed with immunoSEQ multiplex PCR; in TCRdb, only in-frame clones are kept and a portion is missing. The sample records tens of thousands of clones, about 74% being singletons. With respect to this clone: The antigen is not known.

Sequencing used peripheral blood, obtained on day 0 of AZD1222 vaccination. The clonotype comes from an adult in good health.

This chain's CDR3 is CASSVDGRTDTQYF. CDR3 in DNA: TGTGCCAGCAGCGTAGACGGGAGAACAGATACGCAGTATTTT. The rearrangement links TRBV9 to TRBJ2-3; TRBD2 might be the D (6 bases). V was cut by 0 bases and J by 3 bases, with 8 bases left in between. CDR1 is SGDLS and CDR2 is YYNGEE in the germline V gene. This CDR3 has 14 amino acids.